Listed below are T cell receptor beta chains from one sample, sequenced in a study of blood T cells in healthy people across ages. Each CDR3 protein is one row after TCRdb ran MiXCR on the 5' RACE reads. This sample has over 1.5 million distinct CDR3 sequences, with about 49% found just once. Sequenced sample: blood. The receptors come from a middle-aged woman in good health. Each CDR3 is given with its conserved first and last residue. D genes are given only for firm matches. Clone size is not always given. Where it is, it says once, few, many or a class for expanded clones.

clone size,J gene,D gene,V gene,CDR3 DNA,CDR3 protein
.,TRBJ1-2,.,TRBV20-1,TGCAGTGCTAGGCATTCTAGGGGCCACCGAGCTAACTATGGCTACACCTTC,CSARHSRGHRANYGYTF
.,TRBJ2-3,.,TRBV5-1,TGCGCCAGCAGCTTGGGGGAACCCACAAGCACAGATACGCAGTATTTT,CASSLGEPTSTDTQYF
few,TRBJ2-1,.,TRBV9,TGTGCCAGCAGCGTAGCAGTAGGCAGGGTTGGGAATGAGCAGTTCTTC,CASSVAVGRVGNEQFF
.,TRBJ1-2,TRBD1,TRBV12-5,TGTGCTAGTGGTCAACCGGGACAGGGCCCTATCACCTTC,CASGQPGQGPITF
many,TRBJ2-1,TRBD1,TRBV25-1,TGTGCCAGCCGGGAGACAGGGGTCGGTGAGCAGTTCTTC,CASRETGVGEQFF
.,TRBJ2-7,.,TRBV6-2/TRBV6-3,TGTGCCAGCAGACTTACCTCTCCTATTTCCTACGAGCAGTACTTC,CASRLTSPISYEQYF
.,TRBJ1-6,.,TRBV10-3,TGTGCCATCAGCCCCGGGGTATCACCCCTCCACTTT,CAISPGVSPLHF
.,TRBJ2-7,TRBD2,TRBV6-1,TGTGCCAGCAGTGAAGAGACTAGCGGGGCAGCCTACGAGCAGTACTTC,CASSEETSGAAYEQYF
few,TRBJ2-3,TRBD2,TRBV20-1,TGCAGTGCTCGCATCCTAGCGGGGGTTCTCCGGGGGGATACGCAGTATTTT,CSARILAGVLRGDTQYF
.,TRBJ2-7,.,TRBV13,TGTGCCAGCGGAAACAGGGCCTTCTACGAGCAGTACTTC,CASGNRAFYEQYF
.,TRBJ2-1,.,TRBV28,TGTGCCAGCAGTTTCTTGCAGAGCTCCTACAATGAGCAGTTCTTC,CASSFLQSSYNEQFF